The subject of this entry is one T cell receptor (beta chain). This sample was included in a study of T cell changes during pregnancy in multiple sclerosis. TCRdb keeps only in-frame clones here, not all; method: immunoSEQ multiplex PCR. The sample shows about 41,000 clones, about 90% of them seen only once. The sequence was obtained from a female donor in good health, enrolled as a control in a pregnancy study. The sequenced sample was peripheral blood, obtained in the first trimester of pregnancy.

The chain's CDR3 is CASSVQDNSPLHF. CDR3 in DNA: TGTGCCAGCAGCGTGCAGGATAATTCACCCCTCCACTTT. The chain combines TRBV9 with TRBJ1-6, with D unclear. From germline, CDR1 is SGDLS and CDR2 YYNGEE. This CDR3 is built from 13 residues. V lost 2 bases and J 5 bases, leaving 5 bases between the germline ends.